This TCR beta chain is from a study of blood T cell repertoires in COVID-19. Study context: T cells, B-cell-depleted T cells, or PBMCs supplied cDNA or gDNA.

Repertoires were generated with immunoSEQ multiplex PCR, while TCRdb's copy carries only in-frame clones and drops some. The repertoire consists of roughly 500,000 clones, with roughly nine tenths occurring once and the leading ten covering around 8%. This clone was recorded a few times. Residents of under 25 US areas, aged roughly 18 to 89 years, made up the participants. From germline, CDR1 is SNHLY and CDR2 FYNNEI. Trimming removed 4 bases from V and 2 bases from J; junction bases left unmatched: 4. This CDR3 spans 14 amino acids. Source material: PBMCs or T cells enriched from blood (not recorded which). The clonotype comes from a woman aged 55-75 years who had recovered from COVID-19. The J gene is TRBJ1-1, the V gene TRBV2; 7 bases match TRBD1. The CDR3, as DNA: TGTGCCAGCAGTGTACGGACAGGAAACACTGAAGCTTTCTTT. Its protein is CASSVRTGNTEAFF. Full variable domain (outside the CDR3, taken from reference TRBV2 and TRBJ1-1): EPEVTQTPSHQVTQMGQEVILRCVPISNHLYFYWYRQILGQKVEFLVSFYNNEISEKSEIFDDQFSVERPDGSNFTLKIRSTKLEDSAMYFCASSVRTGNTEAFFGQGTRLTVV.